The T cell receptor (beta chain) described here comes from a study of blood T cells in healthy people across ages. Trimming took 0 bases from V and 4 from J, leaving 13 bases between them. The CDR3 consists of 15 residues. CDR1 is MNHEY, CDR2 SVGAGI, per germline. It was with a sample-barcoded 5' primer and a J-beta primer mix that a second PCR of roughly 7 to 12 cycles was run. Each CDR3 protein is one row after TCRdb ran MiXCR on the 5' RACE reads. Here the sample spans about 1.8 million distinct CDR3 sequences, about 49% being singletons. The V call is TRBV6-5, the J call TRBJ2-7, with D perhaps given as TRBD1 or TRBD2 (6 bases each). This sequence originates from a woman aged 40 to 55 in good health. Material for sequencing was blood. This CDR3 reads CASSYSGGLQYEQYF. CDR3 in DNA: TGTGCCAGCAGTTACTCTGGGGGGCTTCAGTACGAGCAGTACTTC.